These 9 T cell receptor beta chains share one sample of origin, sequenced in a study of regulatory T cells in long-lasting Graves disease. Regarding time point: persistent/refractory GD, antithyroid drugs over 5 years with positive TRAb. PBMCs provided the RNA from which the TCR library was made. According to the study, TCR beta libraries were built with iRepertoire HTBI primers and CDR3-region Arm-PCR. TCRdb called the multiplex PCR reads again in MiXCR, with one record for every CDR3 protein. Altogether 400,000 to 500,000 distinct CDR3 sequences are present, roughly 21% being singletons, with the ten largest covering over 6%. Source: peripheral blood mononuclear cells (PBMCs), taken when the disease was refractory, from a patient treated with antithyroid drugs. These receptor sequences come from a female donor with Graves disease.

The V gene is TRBV18, the J gene TRBJ2-5; TRBD2 is a possible D gene (6 bases). CDR1 is KGHSH, CDR2 LQKENI, per germline. The CDR3 totals 14 residues. V lost 5 bases to trimming and J lost 3 bases, with 13 bases between them. For the CDR3, the DNA is TGTGCCAGCTCAGGACCGGGACTTGAAGAGACCCAGTACTTC. This codes for CASSGPGLEETQYF.

This clonotype was detected a few times. The chain has TRBV7-9 and TRBJ2-7; D perhaps matches TRBD1 (5 bases). The CDR3 extends over 13 amino acids. V was clipped by 5 bases and J by 5 bases, with 13 bases between them. Germline lookup yields CDR1 SEHNR and CDR2 FQNEAQ (reference sequence). The CDR3 nucleotides are TGTGCCAGCAGCGGGGCCTTGGAGAACGAGCAGTACTTC. Its protein product is CASSGALENEQYF.

This clonotype was seen a few times. This chain links TRBV5-1 with TRBJ1-1, with 7 bases lining up with TRBD1. CDR1 is SGHRS, CDR2 YFSETQ, per germline. V shed 2 bases, J shed 3 bases, and the junction held 4 bases outside the gene matches. This CDR3 region has 14 residues. CDR3 protein: CASSFRTGDTEAFF. In DNA form, the CDR3 reads TGCGCCAGCAGCTTTCGGACAGGAGACACTGAAGCTTTCTTT.

This clonotype has just a few counts. The V and J genes are TRBV7-2 and TRBJ2-1, with 9 bases lining up with TRBD2. This CDR3 spans 15 amino acids. Unmatched junction bases numbered 7, after V lost 4 bases and J lost 6 bases. Germline CDR1 and CDR2: SGHTA and FQGNSA. The CDR3 protein is CASSSWTSDSNEQFF. The CDR3 DNA reads as TGTGCCAGCAGCTCCTGGACTAGCGATTCCAATGAGCAGTTCTTC.

The V call is TRBV4-1, the J call TRBJ2-7; D not certain. Germline V lookup: CDR1 MGHRA, CDR2 YSYEKL. This CDR3 region has 13 residues. The germline V and J ends were trimmed by 1 base and 6 bases, with 10 bases remaining between them. CDR3 nucleotide sequence: TGCGCCAGCAGCCAAGCAAGGACCTGCGAGCAGTACTTC. This codes for CASSQARTCEQYF.

Ten or more counts support this clonotype. V is TRBV2 and J is TRBJ2-7; D call uncertain. Trimming removed 4 bases at V and 0 bases at J, with 7 bases between. The CDR3 totals 13 residues. Germline CDR1 is SNHLY and CDR2 is FYNNEI. Written as DNA, the CDR3 is TGTGCCAGCAGTGCCACCCCCTCCTACGAGCAGTACTTC. It yields the protein CASSATPSYEQYF.

This clonotype was seen many times. The J gene is TRBJ1-2, the V gene TRBV20-1; no firm D call. The CDR3 is made up of 13 amino acids. V lost 3 bases and J 4 bases, leaving 12 bases between the germline ends. Looked up from germline, CDR1 is DFQATT and CDR2 is SNEGSKA (reference sequence). CDR3 nucleotide sequence: TGCAGTGCTAGCGACACTTTTATCTATGGCTACACCTTC. It codes for CSASDTFIYGYTF.

This clonotype was detected many times. The J gene is TRBJ2-5, the V gene TRBV2; weak D call: TRBD1 (5 bases). Looked up from germline, CDR1 is SNHLY and CDR2 is FYNNEI. The CDR3 length is 14 residues. The V gene lost 6 bases and the J gene lost 5 bases, with 16 bases spanning the gap. The CDR3 nucleotides are TGTGCCAGCAGGTCGGACCAGGGATACGAGACCCAGTACTTC. Amino acids: CASRSDQGYETQYF.

The genes are TRBV19 and TRBJ2-3, with 9 bases identical to TRBD1. The length of the CDR3 is 16 residues. Germline V CDR1 and CDR2: LNHDA, SQIVND (reference sequence). Trimming at V came to 5 bases and at J to 6 bases, leaving 12 bases not matched to a gene. The CDR3 sequence: CASSPRDREGSDTQYF. CDR3 DNA: TGTGCCAGTAGTCCCCGGGACAGGGAGGGATCCGATACGCAGTATTTT.